This passage covers 11 T cell receptor beta chains from one sample sequenced in a study of CD8 T cells in ankylosing spondylitis. A single record per CDR3 protein comes from TCRdb applying MiXCR to the 5' RACE reads. This table has some 400,000 distinct CDR3 sequences, approximately 20% appearing once. These receptors' targets are unknown. Study-wide points: There was a TCR beta motif, made of 7 to 9 highly homologous variants, that appeared characteristic of ankylosing spondylitis blood.

Sequencing was carried out using blood, either unsorted or a sorted T cell fraction (not recorded which). The receptors here all came from a male donor with ankylosing spondylitis.

The chain is built from TRBV5-1 and TRBJ2-5, with TRBD2 identical over 9 bases. Looked up from germline, CDR1 is SGHRS and CDR2 is YFSETQ. The CDR3 length is 16 residues. J was trimmed by 2 bases and V by 0 bases; bases with no gene match: 5. CDR3 in amino acids: CASSLDRLADQETQYF. Written as DNA, the CDR3 is TGCGCCAGCAGCTTGGATAGACTAGCGGATCAAGAGACCCAGTACTTC.

This clonotype showed up just a few times. At one of its ends the junction is not consistent with the germline gene, which may arise from a read error. This CDR3 is CSAREQPGTPSIF. CDR3 sequence (DNA): TGCAGTGCTAGAGAACAGCCGGGGACCCCATCGATTTTT. J is TRBJ1-4 and V is TRBV20-1; D might be TRBD1 (5 bases). Germline lookup yields CDR1 DFQATT and CDR2 SNEGSKA (reference sequence). This CDR3 has 13 amino acids.

The rearrangement links TRBV20-1 to TRBJ2-2, with TRBD2 as a possible D gene (5 bases). V was clipped by 3 bases and J by 7 bases, with 9 bases between them. The germline V gene has CDR1 DFQATT and CDR2 SNEGSKA (reference sequence). CDR3 length: 12 amino acids. CDR3 nucleotides: TGCAGTGCTAGCTCGGGGATCGGGGAGCTGTTTTTT. Encoded protein: CSASSGIGELFF.

The chain carries TRBV12-3 or TRBV12-4 and TRBJ1-5; D possibly corresponds to TRBD1 (5 bases). This CDR3 comprises 13 residues. The V end lost 4 bases, the J end lost 7 bases, and 11 bases lay between the germline ends. The CDR3 loop reads CASSYRQGQPQHF. The CDR3 DNA is TGTGCCAGCAGTTACCGTCAGGGACAGCCCCAGCATTTT.

The chain uses TRBV5-1 and TRBJ1-2, with TRBD1 identical over 8 bases. J gave up 5 bases and V 4 bases, and 7 bases lay outside the gene matches. The CDR3 contains 14 residues. Germline CDR1 is SGHRS and CDR2 is YFSETQ. DNA of the CDR3: TGCGCCAGCAGCGAAGGGGACAGGCTGTATGGCTACACCTTC. Amino acids: CASSEGDRLYGYTF.

The sample holds a few counts of this clonotype. The genes are TRBV2 and TRBJ2-3; 7 bases agree with TRBD2. The germline gives CDR1 SNHLY, CDR2 FYNNEI. The V gene end was trimmed by 8 bases and the J gene end by 3 bases; junction bases not matched to a gene: 5. The length of the CDR3 is 13 residues. The CDR3 region is CASGGAGTDTQYF. The CDR3, as DNA: TGTGCCAGCGGGGGAGCGGGGACAGATACGCAGTATTTT. The variable domain in full, with the rest retrieved from reference TRBV2 and TRBJ2-3, is EPEVTQTPSHQVTQMGQEVILRCVPISNHLYFYWYRQILGQKVEFLVSFYNNEISEKSEIFDDQFSVERPDGSNFTLKIRSTKLEDSAMYFCASGGAGTDTQYFGPGTRLTVL.

This clonotype was counted a few times. The chain combines TRBV10-3 with TRBJ2-3; perhaps TRBD1 as D (6 bases). Germline V gene lookup returns CDR1 ENHRY and CDR2 SYGVKD. V shed 3 bases and J shed 0 bases, with 16 bases lying between them. The CDR3 contains 17 residues. The DNA of the CDR3 is TGTGCCATCAGTGACCCGGACAGAACACTTAGCACAGATACGCAGTATTTT. It yields the protein CAISDPDRTLSTDTQYF.

This chain uses TRBV29-1 with TRBJ2-4; the D is unclear. CDR3 length: 13 residues. Germline CDR1 reads SQVTM; CDR2 reads ANQGSEA. Between the trimmed V and J ends, which lost 0 bases and 5 bases, there was a span of 8 bases. The CDR3 DNA is TGCAGCGTTGAAGAGACAAAGGAAAACATTCAGTACTTC. Translated, it gives CSVEETKENIQYF. The full variable domain, completed using reference TRBV29-1 and TRBJ2-4, is SAVISQKPSRDICQRGTSLTIQCQVDSQVTMMFWYRQQPGQSLTLIATANQGSEATYESGFVIDKFPISRPNLTFSTLTVSNMSPEDSSIYLCSVEETKENIQYFGAGTRLSVL.

Only a few counts were recorded for this clonotype. The rearrangement joins TRBV7-2 to TRBJ2-7; D perhaps matches TRBD2 (6 bases). The CDR3 runs to 15 residues. Between the trimmed V and J ends, which lost 5 bases and 12 bases, there was a span of 26 bases. The germline V gene encodes CDR1 SGHTA and CDR2 FQGNSA. The CDR3 nucleotides are TGTGCCAGCAGCCCTAACGGGGGAGCGACCACTCGTCCGTACTTC. Translation gives CASSPNGGATTRPYF.

The J gene is TRBJ2-3, the V gene TRBV12-3 or TRBV12-4; 10 positions match TRBD2. CDR3 length equals 17 residues. The junction had 9 bases not matched to a gene; V was cut back by 3 bases and J by 3 bases. The CDR3 reads CASSFSASGSRTDTQYF. CDR3 bases: TGTGCCAGCAGTTTCTCCGCTAGCGGGAGTAGGACAGATACGCAGTATTTT.

This chain uses TRBV6-1 with TRBJ1-4; the match to TRBD1 covers 7 bases. There are 14 residues in the CDR3. The germline V gene has CDR1 MNHNS and CDR2 SASEGT. The J segment lost 6 bases and the V segment lost 3 bases, leaving 4 bases of the junction unmatched. Written as DNA, the CDR3 is TGTGCCAGCAGTGACAGAGACAGGGATGAAAAACTGTTTTTT. It is translated as CASSDRDRDEKLFF.